These 25 T cell receptor beta chains originate from one sample sequenced in a study of molecular identifiers for immune sequencing clone quantification. TCRdb re-called the PCR reads with MiXCR, one entry per CDR3 protein. Of around 460,000 distinct CDR3 sequences in the sample, about 25% were seen once. The sequenced material came from naive CD8+ T cells from blood, with Jurkat cell RNA spiked in. This sample's subset: FACS-sorted CD8+CD4-CCR7+CD45RA+ naive T cells. The receptors originated from a human donor in good health. Some libraries in this study had Jurkat cell RNA spiked in.

This clonotype was counted between two and nine times. The chain employs TRBV6-2 or TRBV6-3 and TRBJ2-2, with D hard to call. CDR1 and CDR2 (germline): MNHEY, SVGEGT. V shed 5 bases and J shed 0 bases, with 22 bases lying between them. CDR3 length: 19 residues. The CDR3 DNA reads TGTGCCAGCAGTCATCTCGGACCATGGACGGAAGCGAACACCGGGGAGCTGTTTTTT. Protein product: CASSHLGPWTEANTGELFF.

This clonotype was recorded many times. The chain is built from TRBV27 and TRBJ2-6, with D perhaps TRBD1 (5 bases). V was trimmed by 6 bases and J by 1 base, leaving 10 bases between them. The germline V gene encodes CDR1 MNHEY and CDR2 SMNVEV (reference sequence). CDR3 length equals 15 residues. This CDR3 is CASSLRGSGANVLTF. Here the CDR3 DNA reads TGTGCCAGCAGCTTAAGGGGATCTGGGGCCAACGTCCTGACTTTC.

This clonotype was seen more than once but under ten times. It may be a read error: a sequence one base away is much more abundant. V is TRBV23-1 and J is TRBJ1-5, with TRBD1 as a possible D gene (5 bases). TRBV23-1 is classed as an ORF, of uncertain function. Between the trimmed V and J ends, which lost 4 bases and 15 bases, there was a span of 25 bases. The CDR3 runs to 15 residues. The CDR3 DNA reads TGCGCCAGCAGTCGATACAGGTCCCGAACTTCCGGGACGCATTTT. This translates into CASSRYRSRTSGTHF.

This clonotype was found many times. This chain joins TRBV5-4 and TRBJ2-3; 11 bases match TRBD2. V lost 5 bases to trimming and J lost 2 bases; unmatched junction nucleotides: 7. The CDR3 is 16 residues long. Per germline, CDR1 SGHNT and CDR2 YYREEE (reference sequence). The CDR3, as DNA: TGTGCCAGCAGGGACTCTAGCGGGGGGTCCACAGATACGCAGTATTTT. Protein sequence: CASRDSSGGSTDTQYF. Together with reference TRBV5-4 and TRBJ2-3, the CDR3 gives the full variable domain: ETGVTQSPTHLIKTRGQQVTLRCSSQSGHNTVSWYQQALGQGPQFIFQYYREEENGRGNFPPRFSGLQFPNYSSELNVNALELDDSALYLCASRDSSGGSTDTQYFGPGTRLTVL.

This chain uses TRBV19 with TRBJ1-1; tentatively, D is TRBD1 (6 bases). This CDR3 has 13 residues. Trimming cost V 7 bases and J 6 bases, with 15 bases left between them. Germline V lookup: CDR1 LNHDA, CDR2 SQIVND (reference sequence). CDR3 sequence reads: CASTTTGWSEAFF. For the CDR3, the DNA is TGTGCCAGTACTACCACAGGGTGGTCTGAAGCTTTCTTT. Combining the CDR3 with reference TRBV19 and TRBJ1-1 gives the whole variable domain DGGITQSPKYLFRKEGQNVTLSCEQNLNHDAMYWYRQDPGQGLRLIYYSQIVNDFQKGDIAEGYSVSREKKESFPLTVTSAQKNPTAFYLCASTTTGWSEAFFGQGTRLTVV.

This clonotype was recorded a few times. The V call is TRBV20-1, the J call TRBJ1-3; D is undetermined. CDR1 is DFQATT, CDR2 SNEGSKA, per germline (reference sequence). The CDR3 spans 16 residues. V lost 0 bases, J lost 0 bases, and 12 bases lay in between. The CDR3 protein is CSARDWDPNSGNTIYF. CDR3 sequence (DNA): TGCAGTGCTAGAGATTGGGATCCGAACTCTGGAAACACCATATATTTT.

This clonotype was seen a handful of times. The rearrangement links TRBV20-1 to TRBJ2-7; D may match TRBD1 or TRBD2 (5 bases each). The germline gives CDR1 DFQATT, CDR2 SNEGSKA (reference sequence). With 0 bases removed from V and 6 bases from J, the gap between germline ends came to 6 bases. The CDR3 is made up of 11 amino acids. This CDR3 reads CSARERGEQYF. The CDR3, as DNA: TGCAGTGCTAGAGAGAGGGGCGAGCAGTACTTC.

In this sample, this clonotype turned up a few times. The J gene is TRBJ2-2, the V gene TRBV15; D unclear. CDR3 size: 16 residues. Germline CDR1 is LNHNV and CDR2 is YYDKDF (reference sequence). Trimming stripped 0 bases from V and 6 bases from J, with 14 bases between. CDR3 sequence reads: CATSRDWAVVPGELFF. The CDR3 bases are TGTGCCACCAGCAGAGATTGGGCCGTGGTGCCCGGGGAGCTGTTTTTT.

The chain combines TRBV12-3 or TRBV12-4 with TRBJ2-2; 8 bases line up with TRBD2. The CDR3 consists of 15 residues. Trimming cost V 8 bases and J 6 bases; bases outside gene matches: 11. CDR3 sequence: CASSPGGLSAGELFF. CDR3 nucleotides: TGTGCCAGCTCCCCGGGGGGGCTTTCCGCCGGGGAGCTGTTTTTT.

The table lists this clonotype with a few counts. The chain couples TRBV7-9 to TRBJ2-5; TRBD1 might be the D (5 bases). The length of the CDR3 is 18 residues. Germline values: CDR1 SEHNR, CDR2 FQNEAQ (reference sequence). Trimming removed 5 bases at V and 5 bases at J, with 27 bases between. CDR3 nucleotides: TGTGCCAGCAGCCCTACGATGACAGATGGGCCGACCGGGGAGACCCAGTACTTC. Its protein is CASSPTMTDGPTGETQYF. Full variable domain (outside the CDR3, taken from reference TRBV7-9 and TRBJ2-5): DTGVSQNPRHKITKRGQNVTFRCDPISEHNRLYWYRQTLGQGPEFLTYFQNEAQLEKSRLLSDRFSAERPKGSFSTLEIQRTEQGDSAMYLCASSPTMTDGPTGETQYFGPGTRLLVL.

This clonotype was observed at least ten times. V gene TRBV4-1 combines with J gene TRBJ1-1, with D hard to call. The CDR3 is 17 amino acids. V lost 5 bases and J lost 3, with 22 bases in between. Germline loops: CDR1 MGHRA, CDR2 YSYEKL. The DNA of the CDR3 is TGCGCCAGCAGCTCCGCAAGAGGAGGGAGAAGGGACACTGAAGCTTTCTTT. This encodes CASSSARGGRRDTEAFF.

This clonotype is a singleton in its sample. The V call is TRBV9, the J call TRBJ1-1; 7 bases line up with TRBD1. V gave up 4 bases and J gave up 0 bases; unmatched junction bases: 9. From germline, CDR1 is SGDLS and CDR2 YYNGEE. The CDR3 has 16 residues. The CDR3 is CASSPPTTGVNTEAFF. The CDR3 DNA is TGTGCCAGCAGCCCCCCAACTACAGGGGTGAACACTGAAGCTTTCTTT.

In the case of this clonotype: A much larger clone differs by one base, so this may be a read error. This rearrangement joins TRBV20-1 to TRBJ2-7; TRBD2 might be the D (5 bases). Germline V lookup: CDR1 DFQATT, CDR2 SNEGSKA (reference sequence). This CDR3 spans 15 amino acids. V was trimmed by 1 base and J by 3 bases, leaving 16 bases between them. CDR3 region: CSARAVEDRFYEQYF. The CDR3 bases are TGCAGTGCTAGAGCCGTGGAGGACCGCTTCTACGAGCAGTACTTC.

This clonotype was counted between two and nine times. J is TRBJ2-7 and V is TRBV19; 9 nucleotides line up with TRBD1. The CDR3 has 12 residues. Germline CDR1 and CDR2: LNHDA and SQIVND (reference sequence). V lost 10 bases, J lost 2 bases, and 3 bases stayed unmatched. The CDR3: CATRQGAYEQYF. The DNA for the CDR3 is TGTGCCACCCGACAGGGGGCCTACGAGCAGTACTTC.

As regards this clonotype: This may be a read error, as it is one base from a much larger clone. The chain carries TRBV5-4 and TRBJ2-5; D is possibly TRBD1 (5 bases). This CDR3 spans 14 amino acids. Germline V gene lookup returns CDR1 SGHNT and CDR2 YYREEE (reference sequence). The CDR3: CPSSLGLGQETQYF. CDR3 sequence (DNA): TGTCCCAGCAGCTTGGGGCTAGGGCAAGAGACCCAGTACTTC.

This clonotype was observed a single time. This may come from a read error, since a much larger clone is one base off. This chain connects TRBV7-9 to TRBJ1-4; D is possibly TRBD1 (5 bases). CDR1 is SEHNR and CDR2 is FQNEAQ in the germline V gene (reference sequence). CDR3 length equals 15 residues. The CDR3 region is CASSSIVGTLENLFF. The CDR3 region has the DNA TGTGCCAGCAGCTCTATTGTCGGGACCCTCGAAAATCTGTTTTTT.

This clonotype came up a few times. The chain is built from TRBV13 and TRBJ2-1; 7 bases fit TRBD2. The ends lost 4 bases at V and 9 bases at J; junction bases unmatched: 6. In germline, CDR1 is PRHDT, CDR2 FYEKMQ (reference sequence). The CDR3 is 13 residues long. In DNA, the CDR3 is TGTGCCAGCAGCTCTGGGGGGGGGAGTGAGCAGTTCTTC. Its protein is CASSSGGGSEQFF.

This clonotype was seen a handful of times. This chain uses TRBV7-9 with TRBJ2-3; 7 bases agree with TRBD1. Germline-derived CDR1 and CDR2 are SEHNR and FQNEAQ (reference sequence). CDR3 size: 16 residues. Trimming at V came to 6 bases and at J to 3 bases, leaving 12 bases not matched to a gene. Written as DNA, the CDR3 is TGTGCCAGCAGGGGGGATACAGGGGATGCTACAGATACGCAGTATTTT. It is translated as CASRGDTGDATDTQYF.

This clonotype was seen many times. The chain couples TRBV5-5 to TRBJ1-4; D remains ambiguous. The V and J ends lost 0 bases and 6 bases respectively, with 9 bases between them. CDR1 is SGHKS, CDR2 YYEKEE, per germline (reference sequence). The CDR3 is made up of 14 amino acids. The CDR3 sequence is CASSLEVGDEKLFF. For the CDR3, the DNA is TGTGCCAGCAGCTTGGAGGTTGGGGATGAAAAACTGTTTTTT.

The J gene is TRBJ2-3, the V gene TRBV7-9; possibly TRBD2 for D (6 bases). The CDR3 is made up of 13 amino acids. From germline, CDR1 is SEHNR and CDR2 FQNEAQ (reference sequence). V was shortened by 9 bases and J by 5 bases, with 15 bases between the two germline ends. CDR3 bases: TGTGCCAGAAGCCCCCGGCGGGAAGATACGCAGTATTTT. This sequence encodes CARSPRREDTQYF.

This clonotype was seen more than once but under ten times. The chain carries TRBV20-1 and TRBJ1-5, with 7 bases that match TRBD1. Looked up from germline, CDR1 is DFQATT and CDR2 is SNEGSKA (reference sequence). Losses at the gene ends were 5 bases for V and 6 bases for J; bases not matched to a gene: 4. The CDR3 has 12 amino acids. CDR3: CSASTGTQPQHF. CDR3 coding DNA: TGCAGTGCTTCGACAGGGACTCAGCCCCAGCATTTT.

Comment on this clonotype: The junction and the germline gene differ at one end; a read error may be behind it. The rearrangement joins TRBV12-3 or TRBV12-4 to TRBJ1-1, with no clear D. The CDR3 totals 12 residues. Here the CDR3 DNA reads TGTGCCGGCAGTTTAGGCGGCACTGAAGCTTTCTTT. Its translation: CAGSLGGTEAFF.

The genes are TRBV9 and TRBJ2-3, with a weak D call TRBD1 (5 bases). CDR3 length: 16 amino acids. CDR1 and CDR2 from the germline V gene are SGDLS and YYNGEE. Trimming took 0 bases from V and 1 from J, leaving 12 bases between them. In DNA, the CDR3 is TGTGCCAGCAGCGTAGTGGAAGGGGCGGGCACAGATACGCAGTATTTT. Translation gives CASSVVEGAGTDTQYF. Combining the CDR3 with reference TRBV9 and TRBJ2-3 gives the whole variable domain DSGVTQTPKHLITATGQRVTLRCSPRSGDLSVYWYQQSLDQGLQFLIQYYNGEERAKGNILERFSAQQFPDLHSELNLSSLELGDSALYFCASSVVEGAGTDTQYFGPGTRLTVL.

This clonotype appeared once. The genes are TRBV20-1 and TRBJ2-7; D is unresolved. This CDR3 is built from 13 residues. Looked up from germline, CDR1 is DFQATT and CDR2 is SNEGSKA (reference sequence). Deletions cut 0 bases from V and 1 base from J, with 7 bases between. The CDR3 loop reads CSAREGYSYEQYF. CDR3 DNA: TGCAGTGCTAGAGAAGGCTATTCCTACGAGCAGTACTTC.

This clonotype was recorded many times. The chain carries TRBV2 and TRBJ2-3; a possible D gene is TRBD2 (6 bases). Trimming cost V 9 bases and J 0 bases, with 19 bases left between them. The CDR3 runs 16 residues. Looked up from germline, CDR1 is SNHLY and CDR2 is FYNNEI. CDR3 amino acids: CARTRGSGPSTDTQYF. For the CDR3, the DNA is TGTGCCAGAACGAGAGGCAGCGGGCCTAGCACAGATACGCAGTATTTT.